The clone carrying this T cell receptor (beta chain) has at least ten counts. As yet, its antigen is unknown. Thyroid surgery was preceded by no treatment in any patient. This record belongs to a study of metastatic and nonmetastatic thyroid tumors. The overall study: The authors compared repertoires across blood and tumor or nodule tissue from malignant and benign thyroid patients.

General study results and limits: Significantly greater TCR beta diversity was reportedly found in malignant thyroid tumors than in benign nodules (in blood and tumor).

TCRdb redid the clone calls on the PCR reads using MiXCR. The sample contains 20,000 or so clones, 10% to 11% of which appear only once. Sequenced: blood. The receptor was isolated from a female donor with papillary thyroid cancer or a benign thyroid nodule (not recorded which). Some clones in this sample may be carry-over from other donors' samples.

CDR3 residues: CASSFLGANQPQHF. CDR3 nucleotide sequence: TGTGCCAGCAGCTTTTTAGGGGCCAATCAGCCCCAGCATTTT. The V and J genes are TRBV5-6 and TRBJ1-5; a weak D match, TRBD1 (5 bases). The length of the CDR3 is 14 residues. Trimming stripped 2 bases from V and 3 bases from J, with 9 bases between. In germline, CDR1 is SGHDT, CDR2 YYEEEE.